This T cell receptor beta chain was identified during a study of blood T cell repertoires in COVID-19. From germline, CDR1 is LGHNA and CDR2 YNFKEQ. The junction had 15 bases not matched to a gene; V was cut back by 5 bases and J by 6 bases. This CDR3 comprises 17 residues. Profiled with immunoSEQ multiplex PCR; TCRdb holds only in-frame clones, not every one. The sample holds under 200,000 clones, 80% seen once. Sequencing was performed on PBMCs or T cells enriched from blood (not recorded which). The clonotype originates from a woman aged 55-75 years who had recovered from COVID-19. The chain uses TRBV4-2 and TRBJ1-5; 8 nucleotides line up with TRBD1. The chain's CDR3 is CASSFSVPGGDLQPQHF. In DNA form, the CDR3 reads TGTGCCAGCAGCTTTAGCGTTCCAGGGGGCGATCTTCAGCCCCAGCATTTT.